The clone carrying this TCR beta chain was picked up a small number of times. No antigen is known for it. The germline CDR1 and CDR2 sequences are SEHNR and FQNEAQ (reference sequence). The CDR3 is 15 residues long. Trimming stripped 1 base from V and 0 bases from J, with 6 bases between. The data originate from a study of naive and memory T cell subsets. Study outcomes and limitations: TCR transcript changes with activation or differentiation may affect this RNA method.

TCR cDNA received a 3' ligated oligonucleotide that carried a UMI. Whole-blood samples were roughly 2.7 ml of peripheral blood from healthy adult volunteers. Four PCR rounds used nested alpha and beta constant region primers plus the SP2 primer. One entry per CDR3 protein results from TCRdb running MiXCR on the 5' RACE reads. The sample lists 55,000 to 65,000 distinct CDR3 sequences, approximately 8.5% occurring once. V usage is TRBV7-9 and J usage is TRBJ2-2; no clear D. The TCR sequence derives from a female donor in good health. The CDR3 DNA reads as TGTGCCAGCAGCTTAGGGGTGACGAACACCGGGGAGCTGTTTTTT. Amino acid sequence: CASSLGVTNTGELFF.